The 5 T cell receptor beta chains in this list originate from one sample, sequenced in a study of blood T cell repertoires in COVID-19 (TCRdb year 2020). Library preparation was by the immunoSEQ multiplex PCR assay. TCRdb stores this immuneACCESS table with in-frame sequences only. Part of the clones is absent; in the studies checked, under half of the shortfall reflects unresolved V genes, and no reason is known for the rest. The table for this sample lists about 460,000 clones; roughly nine tenths of them were counted only once. The top ten constitute around 7.9% of the sample. The source material was PBMCs or T cells enriched from blood (not recorded which). All receptors come from a woman between 55 and 75 years old who had recovered from COVID-19.

The chain carries TRBV19 and TRBJ1-2, with 9 bases lining up with TRBD1. The CDR3 is made up of 15 amino acids. Germline V CDR1 and CDR2: LNHDA, SQIVND (reference sequence). With 5 bases clipped from V and 7 bases from J, the junction kept 11 bases outside the gene matches. CDR3: CASSPTPGQGTGYTF. The CDR3 nucleotides read TGTGCCAGTAGTCCGACACCGGGACAGGGAACTGGCTACACCTTC.

The chain employs TRBV19 and TRBJ1-1; the D gene is possibly TRBD1 (5 bases). The length of the CDR3 is 15 residues. Germline V gene lookup returns CDR1 LNHDA and CDR2 SQIVND (reference sequence). Trimming cost V 4 bases and J 4 bases, with 16 bases left between them. The chain's CDR3 is CASSSFGTYVTEAFF. Here the CDR3 DNA reads TGTGCCAGTAGTAGCTTCGGGACTTATGTCACTGAAGCTTTCTTT.

The chain couples TRBV15 to TRBJ1-4, with TRBD1 matching over 9 bases. V lost 2 bases to trimming and J lost 7 bases; unmatched junction nucleotides: 5. The germline gives CDR1 LNHNV, CDR2 YYDKDF (reference sequence). This CDR3 has 15 residues. CDR3 coding DNA: TGTGCCACCAGCAGAACGGGACAGGGCTTTGAAAAACTGTTTTTT. Its protein product is CATSRTGQGFEKLFF.

The chain recombines TRBV30 with TRBJ1-1; 7 bases are shared with TRBD1. Germline CDR1 GTSNPN, CDR2 SVGIG (reference sequence). The J segment lost 11 bases and the V segment lost 0 bases, leaving 3 bases of the junction unmatched. The CDR3 sequence is 11 residues long. DNA for the CDR3: TGTGCCTGGAGTGTACAGGGGACGGCTTTCTTT. Translated: CAWSVQGTAFF.

The gene calls are TRBV2 and TRBJ1-2; TRBD1 aligns across 10 bases. Germline V lookup: CDR1 SNHLY, CDR2 FYNNEI. J was trimmed by 4 bases and V by 5 bases; bases with no gene match: 4. The CDR3 spans 14 residues. The CDR3 here is CASSPRDRGYGYTF. CDR3 in DNA: TGTGCCAGCAGTCCCCGGGACAGGGGCTATGGCTACACCTTC.